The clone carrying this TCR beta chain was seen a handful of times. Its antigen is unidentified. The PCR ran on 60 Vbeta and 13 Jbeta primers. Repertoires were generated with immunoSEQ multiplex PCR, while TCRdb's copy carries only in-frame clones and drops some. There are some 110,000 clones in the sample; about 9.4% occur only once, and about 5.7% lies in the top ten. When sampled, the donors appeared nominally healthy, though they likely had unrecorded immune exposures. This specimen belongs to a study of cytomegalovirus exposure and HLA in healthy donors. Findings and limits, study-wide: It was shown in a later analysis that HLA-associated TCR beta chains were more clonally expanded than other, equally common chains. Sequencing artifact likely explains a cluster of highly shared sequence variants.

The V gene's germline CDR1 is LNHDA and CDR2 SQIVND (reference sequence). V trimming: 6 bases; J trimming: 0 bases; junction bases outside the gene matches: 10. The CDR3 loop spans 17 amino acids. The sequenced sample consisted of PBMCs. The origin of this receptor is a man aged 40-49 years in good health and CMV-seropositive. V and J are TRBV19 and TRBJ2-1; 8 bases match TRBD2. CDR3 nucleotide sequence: TGTGCCAGTAGGGAGAATAGCGGGAAGAGCTCCTACAATGAGCAGTTCTTC. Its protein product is CASRENSGKSSYNEQFF.